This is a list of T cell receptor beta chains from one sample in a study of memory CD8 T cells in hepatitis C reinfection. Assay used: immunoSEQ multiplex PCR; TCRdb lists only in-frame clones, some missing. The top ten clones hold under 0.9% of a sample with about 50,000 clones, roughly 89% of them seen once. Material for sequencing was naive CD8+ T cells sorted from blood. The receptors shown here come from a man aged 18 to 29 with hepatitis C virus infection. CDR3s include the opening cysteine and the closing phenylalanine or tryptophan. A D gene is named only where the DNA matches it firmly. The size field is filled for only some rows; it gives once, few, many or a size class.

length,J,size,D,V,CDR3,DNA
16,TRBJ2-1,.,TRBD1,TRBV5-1,CASSGWGQLESNEQFF,TGCGCCAGCAGCGGGTGGGGACAGCTAGAGAGCAATGAGCAGTTCTTC
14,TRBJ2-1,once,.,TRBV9,CASSGGEWSHEQFF,TGTGCCAGCAGCGGGGGGGAGTGGTCCCATGAGCAGTTCTTC
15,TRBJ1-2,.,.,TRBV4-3,CASSPLQGPKYGYTF,TGCGCCAGCAGCCCCCTCCAGGGCCCCAAGTATGGCTACACCTTC
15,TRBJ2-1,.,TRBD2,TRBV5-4,CASSLTGTSPNEQFF,TGTGCCAGCAGCTTAACCGGGACTAGTCCCAATGAGCAGTTCTTC
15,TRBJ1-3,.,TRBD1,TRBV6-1,CASSRRDRSGNTIYF,TGTGCCAGCAGTCGCCGGGACAGGTCTGGAAACACCATATATTTT
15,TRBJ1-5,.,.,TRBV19,CASSLLQGPDQPQHF,TGTGCCAGTAGTCTACTACAGGGCCCAGATCAGCCCCAGCATTTT
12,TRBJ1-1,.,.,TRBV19,CASSIGYTEAFF,TGTGCCAGTAGTATCGGGTACACTGAAGCTTTCTTT
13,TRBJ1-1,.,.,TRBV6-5,CASGPPGNTEAFF,TGTGCCAGCGGCCCCCCGGGGAACACTGAAGCTTTCTTT
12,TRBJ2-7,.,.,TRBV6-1,CASTGSTYEQYF,TGTGCCAGCACGGGGTCGACCTACGAGCAGTACTTC
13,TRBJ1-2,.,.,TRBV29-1,CSVEVGDSYGYTF,TGCAGCGTTGAAGTTGGTGACAGCTATGGCTACACCTTC
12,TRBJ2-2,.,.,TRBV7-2,CASSLSGGELFF,TGTGCCAGCAGCTTAAGCGGAGGGGAGCTGTTTTTT
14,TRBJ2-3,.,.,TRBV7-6,CASSLNGGTDTQYF,TGTGCCAGCAGCTTAAACGGGGGAACAGATACGCAGTATTTT
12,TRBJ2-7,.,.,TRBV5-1,CASSLGSDEQYF,TGCGCCAGCAGCTTGGGGAGCGACGAGCAGTACTTC
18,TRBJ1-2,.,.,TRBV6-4,CASSDSKGCGAGSYGYTF,TGTGCCAGCAGTGACTCGAAGGGGTGCGGGGCGGGATCCTATGGCTACACCTTC
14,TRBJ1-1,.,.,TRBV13,CASSLTAMNTEAFF,TGTGCCAGCAGCTTAACAGCCATGAACACTGAAGCTTTCTTT
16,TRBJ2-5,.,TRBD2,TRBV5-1,CASSLGEGGPAETQYF,TGCGCCAGCAGCTTGGGTGAGGGAGGGCCGGCAGAGACCCAGTACTTC
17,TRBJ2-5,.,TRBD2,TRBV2,CASSVPGLAERQETQYF,TGTGCCAGCAGCGTCCCGGGACTAGCGGAAAGACAAGAGACCCAGTACTTC
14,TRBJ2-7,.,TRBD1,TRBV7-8,CASSLGDSPYEQYF,TGTGCCAGCAGCTTAGGGGACAGCCCCTACGAGCAGTACTTC
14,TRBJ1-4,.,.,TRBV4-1,CASSQEGGYEKLFF,TGCGCCAGCAGCCAAGAGGGCGGGTACGAAAAACTGTTTTTT
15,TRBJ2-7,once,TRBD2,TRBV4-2,CASSQIAGGRYEQYF,TGTGCCAGCAGCCAAATAGCGGGAGGGCGCTACGAGCAGTACTTC
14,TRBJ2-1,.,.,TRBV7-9,CASSSTGTYNEQFF,TGTGCCAGCAGCTCCACAGGGACCTACAATGAGCAGTTCTTC
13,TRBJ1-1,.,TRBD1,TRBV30,CAWRAQGEAEAFF,TGTGCCTGGAGAGCCCAGGGGGAGGCTGAAGCTTTCTTT
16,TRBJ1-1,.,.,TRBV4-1,CASSQTGDLGDAEAFF,TGCGCCAGCAGCCAAACGGGAGACCTTGGGGATGCTGAAGCTTTCTTT
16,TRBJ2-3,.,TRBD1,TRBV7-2,CASSHGQAISTDTQYF,TGTGCCAGCAGCCATGGACAGGCTATTAGCACAGATACGCAGTATTTT
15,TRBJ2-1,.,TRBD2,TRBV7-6,CASSLEAGGYNEQFF,TGTGCCAGCAGCTTAGAAGCGGGGGGGTACAATGAGCAGTTCTTC
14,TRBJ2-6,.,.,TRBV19,CASSLLSGANVLTF,TGTGCCAGTAGTCTCCTATCTGGGGCCAACGTCCTGACTTTC
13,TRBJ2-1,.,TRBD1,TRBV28,CASSLTRPGGQFF,TGTGCCAGCAGTTTGACCCGCCCAGGGGGTCAGTTCTTC
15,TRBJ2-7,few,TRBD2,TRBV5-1,CASSLWTSGKAEQYF,TGCGCCAGCAGCCTATGGACTAGCGGGAAGGCGGAGCAGTACTTC
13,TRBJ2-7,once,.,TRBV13,CASSMARNYEQYF,TGTGCCAGCAGCATGGCCAGAAACTACGAGCAGTACTTC
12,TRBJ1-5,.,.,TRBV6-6,CASSYWSQPQHF,TGTGCCAGCAGTTACTGGAGTCAGCCCCAGCATTTT
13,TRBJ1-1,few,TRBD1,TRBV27,CASSPLDRGEAFF,TGTGCCAGCAGTCCCTTGGACAGGGGTGAAGCTTTCTTT
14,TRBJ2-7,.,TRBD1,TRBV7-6,CASSLGQGTDEQYF,TGTGCCAGCAGCTTAGGACAGGGGACCGACGAGCAGTACTTC
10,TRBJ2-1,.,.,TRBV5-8,CASSRLGGFF,TGTGCCAGCAGCCGACTCGGGGGGTTCTTC
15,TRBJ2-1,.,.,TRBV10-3,CAISESVKGVHEQFF,TGTGCCATCAGTGAGTCGGTGAAGGGAGTGCATGAGCAGTTCTTC
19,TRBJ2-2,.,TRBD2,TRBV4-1,CASKPLTTSGGAGTGELFF,TGCGCCAGCAAACCCCTTACGACTAGCGGGGGGGCCGGCACCGGGGAGCTGTTTTTT
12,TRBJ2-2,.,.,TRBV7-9,CASSLTQGELFF,TGTGCCAGCAGCTTAACCCAGGGGGAGCTGTTTTTT
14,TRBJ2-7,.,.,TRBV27,CASSFGRAAYEQYF,TGTGCCAGCAGTTTCGGCAGGGCTGCCTACGAGCAGTACTTC
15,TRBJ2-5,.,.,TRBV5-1,CASSLGTDTQEAQYF,TGCGCCAGCAGCTTAGGTACGGACACGCAAGAGGCCCAGTACTTC
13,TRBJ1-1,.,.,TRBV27,CASSIDMNTEAFF,TGTGCCAGCAGTATAGACATGAACACTGAAGCTTTCTTT
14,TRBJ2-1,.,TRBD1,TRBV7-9,CASSLGTGGNEQFF,TGTGCCAGCAGCTTAGGGACAGGGGGCAATGAGCAGTTCTTC
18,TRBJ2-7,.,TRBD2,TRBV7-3,CASSLTRPREVESYEQYF,TGTGCCAGCAGCTTAACGAGACCACGGGAGGTAGAGTCCTACGAGCAGTACTTC